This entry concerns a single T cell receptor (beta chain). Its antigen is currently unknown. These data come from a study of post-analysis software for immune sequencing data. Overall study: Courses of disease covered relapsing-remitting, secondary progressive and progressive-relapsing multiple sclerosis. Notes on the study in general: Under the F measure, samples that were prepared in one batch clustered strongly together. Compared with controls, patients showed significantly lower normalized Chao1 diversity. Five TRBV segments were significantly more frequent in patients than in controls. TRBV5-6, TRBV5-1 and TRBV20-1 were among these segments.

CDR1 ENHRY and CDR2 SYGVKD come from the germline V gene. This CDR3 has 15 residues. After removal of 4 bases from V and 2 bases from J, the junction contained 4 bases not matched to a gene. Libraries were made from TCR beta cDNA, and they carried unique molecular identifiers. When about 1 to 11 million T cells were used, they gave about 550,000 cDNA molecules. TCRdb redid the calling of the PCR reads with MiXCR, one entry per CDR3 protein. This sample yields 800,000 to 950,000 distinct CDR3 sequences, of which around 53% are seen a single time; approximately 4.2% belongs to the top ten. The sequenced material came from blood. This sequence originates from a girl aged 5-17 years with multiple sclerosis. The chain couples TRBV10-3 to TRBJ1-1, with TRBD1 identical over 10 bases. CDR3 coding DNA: TGTGCCATCAGTGGGGACAGGGGCCCTAACACTGAAGCTTTCTTT. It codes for CAISGDRGPNTEAFF.